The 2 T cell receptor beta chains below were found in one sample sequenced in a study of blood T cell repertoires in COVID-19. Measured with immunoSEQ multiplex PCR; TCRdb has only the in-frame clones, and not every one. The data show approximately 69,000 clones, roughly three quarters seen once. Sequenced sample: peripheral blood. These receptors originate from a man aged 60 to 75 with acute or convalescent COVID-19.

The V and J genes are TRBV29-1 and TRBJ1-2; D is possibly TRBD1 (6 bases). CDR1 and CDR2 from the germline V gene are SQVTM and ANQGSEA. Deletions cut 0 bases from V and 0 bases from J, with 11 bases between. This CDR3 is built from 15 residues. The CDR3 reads CSVEDQGGANYGYTF. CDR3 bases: TGCAGCGTTGAAGATCAAGGGGGAGCTAACTATGGCTACACCTTC.

The CDR3 DNA sequence: TGTGCCAGCAGCTTAACAGGGAGTCAAGAGACCCAGTACTTC. Its translation: CASSLTGSQETQYF. The gene calls are TRBV5-5 and TRBJ2-5; D perhaps matches TRBD1 (6 bases). Between the trimmed V and J ends, which lost 2 bases and 2 bases, there was a span of 10 bases. The CDR3 is 14 residues long. Germline V gene lookup returns CDR1 SGHKS and CDR2 YYEKEE (reference sequence).